The T cell receptor beta chain under discussion was sequenced for a study of T cells in localized non-small cell lung cancer (dated by TCRdb to about 2020). About the investigation overall: The study examined T cell repertoires in a few hundred patients with early-stage NSCLC and compared tumors with uninvolved tumor-adjacent lungs. The cohort was made up of 200 to 250 treatment-naive NSCLC patients whose localized lung tumors had been resected. Of the NSCLC patients, 120 to 150 were male and approximately 97 were female, and the mean age was approximately 66 years.

What the study reported, not specific to this receptor: Uninvolved tumor-adjacent lung showed the highest T cell clonality, higher than tumor, which suggests more focused antigenic responses in the uninvolved tumor-adjacent lung. Of the top 100 tumor clones, a median of approximately 60 were detected in paired uninvolved adjacent lung; under 35 were also among that lung's top 100. Because the study design was exploratory, TCR variables were selected using unadjusted p-values without false-discovery rate correction. Higher T cell density in blood was associated with longer overall survival, whereas higher clonality in adjacent lung was associated with shorter survival. Because multi-region tumor sequencing was not done, intratumor heterogeneity could not be ruled out.

Worth noting for this clone: The clone's antigen remains unknown. Per-nucleotide qualities are absent, and no much larger clonotype sits a single base away.

TCR beta CDR3 regions were sequenced from DNA using the immunoSEQ Assay. The authors' analysis ran thus. T cell density was computed as TCR beta template counts normalized to usable DNA estimated by amplifying housekeeping genes. The preseqR package was used to estimate richness by extrapolating to 400,000 templates for PBMC samples and to 120,000 templates for tissue samples. Clonality was taken to be one minus Pielou's evenness. Tissue-enriched TCRs were identified through differential abundance testing performed on productive amino-acid clonotypes, with a minimum total count of 5 and an alpha of 0.1. The Jaccard Index and the Morisita Overlap Index were used to measure repertoire overlap between compartments. GLIPH grouped TCR beta CDR3s together with public tetramer-defined viral CDR3s, and a viral motif had to include at least three viral sequences and also show V-gene enrichment. Here the immuneACCESS table is served through TCRdb, limited to in-frame sequences with V and J called. Missing clones are a known gap in these copies; in checked studies unresolved V genes cover under half, and the rest lacks a known reason. The V and J calls and clone size were taken over from that table, and D and trimming were inferred from the DNA. This sample holds tens of thousands of clones; approximately 82% were observed only once. The top ten clonotypes cover 20% of the sample.

For CDR1 and CDR2, the germline V gene (reference sequence) lists SGHNT and YYREEE. The CDR3 sequence holds 17 residues, the cysteine and phenylalanine included. The sequence is cut down to CDR3 DNA, 51 bases in frame from base 1. Compared with germline, V lacks 4 bases and J lacks 0 bases; bases without a gene match: 9. At diagnosis, peripheral blood, uninvolved tumor-adjacent lung and tumor were collected and were preserved as a mix of fresh-frozen and FFPE material. Blood samples were analyzed as peripheral blood mononuclear cells for TCR repertoire profiling. The source is a female donor over 55 with stage II squamous cell lung carcinoma. Material: peripheral blood, obtained before any cancer treatment. Recombination linked TRBV5-4 to TRBJ1-3, with 8 central nucleotides matching TRBD1. The sequence in DNA is TGTGCCAGCAGCGTAAACAGGGGGATGAACTCTGGAAACACCATATATTTT. It encodes CASSVNRGMNSGNTIYF.